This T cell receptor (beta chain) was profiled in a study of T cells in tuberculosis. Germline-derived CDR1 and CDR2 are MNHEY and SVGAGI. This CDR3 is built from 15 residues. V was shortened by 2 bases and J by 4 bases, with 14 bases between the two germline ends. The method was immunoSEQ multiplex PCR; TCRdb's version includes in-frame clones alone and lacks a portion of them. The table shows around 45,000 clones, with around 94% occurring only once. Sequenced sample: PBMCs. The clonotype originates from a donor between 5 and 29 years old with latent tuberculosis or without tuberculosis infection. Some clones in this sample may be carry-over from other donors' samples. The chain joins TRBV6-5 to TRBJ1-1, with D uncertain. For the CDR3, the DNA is TGTGCCAGCAGTTACACGTCTGACGGGAGCACTGAAGCTTTCTTT. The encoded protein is CASSYTSDGSTEAFF.